The TCR beta chain described here comes from a study of cytomegalovirus exposure and HLA in healthy donors. Turning to the study itself: Unique TCRs from HLA-typed donors, about 85 million of them, were held in an early data release. Broader study findings: Earlier analysis looked at TCR beta V segments, and most were productive about 87% or about 30% of the time. Donor immune exposure was known only as CMV serostatus. A later analysis reported that several of the most significant clusters appeared to be linked to common viral pathogens, among them Epstein-Barr virus.

This PCR relied on a set of 60 Vbeta primers and 13 Jbeta primers. Clones were sequenced by immunoSEQ multiplex PCR, and TCRdb holds only the in-frame ones, with some missing. The table shows around 54,000 clones, with around three quarters occurring only once. V was pared by 10 bases and J by 8 bases, with 15 bases between. CDR1 is SGDLS and CDR2 is YYNGEE in the germline V gene. The CDR3 covers 11 residues. The table lists this clone with a few counts. Its antigen is not known. The specimen sequenced was PBMCs. This TCR came from a young man in good health and CMV-seropositive. The chain is built from TRBV9 and TRBJ1-1; no clear D. CDR3 in amino acids: CASQTGREAFF. The CDR3 region has the DNA TGTGCCTCCCAAACGGGGAGGGAAGCTTTCTTT.